The T cell receptor (beta chain) under discussion was sequenced for a study of blood T cells in healthy people across ages. This clonotype was observed a handful of times. Its antigen is unknown. Whole-study results and caveats: The fall in TCR beta diversity per million T cells was roughly linear with age.

The use of a sample-barcoded 5' primer and a J-beta primer mix characterized a second PCR of about 7 to 12 cycles. MiXCR, run by TCRdb on the 5' RACE reads, gives a single entry per CDR3 protein. The sample yields about 400,000 distinct CDR3 sequences, approximately 51% seen once. The sequenced sample was blood. The sequence derives from a man in his sixties in good health.

CDR3 sequence (DNA): TGCAGTGCTAGGACCGGTTTGGATACGCAGTATTTT. Protein product: CSARTGLDTQYF. The chain combines TRBV20-1 with TRBJ2-3; D gene uncertain. The V gene lost 3 bases and the J gene lost 6 bases, with 10 bases spanning the gap. The germline gives CDR1 DFQATT, CDR2 SNEGSKA (reference sequence). The CDR3 sequence is 12 residues long.